This T cell receptor (beta chain) was recovered during a study of blood T cell repertoires in COVID-19. The V gene's germline CDR1 is SGHDN and CDR2 FVKESK. Trimming cost V 0 bases and J 5 bases, with 16 bases left between them. The CDR3 has 16 amino acids. Using immunoSEQ multiplex PCR, the repertoire was profiled, and TCRdb retains in-frame clones only, with some absent. The repertoire includes approximately 160,000 clones, about 86% of them detected once, and roughly 7% sits in the top ten. The TCR sequence derives from a man aged 50-59 years with active or convalescent COVID-19. The V and J genes are TRBV14 and TRBJ1-1; no reliable D call. The sample comprised peripheral blood. The CDR3 DNA reads TGTGCCAGCAGCCAAGACCCTCGGCGGAGTGGGACTGAAGCTTTCTTT. Encoded protein: CASSQDPRRSGTEAFF. Full variable domain (rest looked up from reference TRBV14 and TRBJ1-1): EAGVTQFPSHSVIEKGQTVTLRCDPISGHDNLYWYRRVMGKEIKFLLHFVKESKQDESGMPNNRFLAERTGGTYSTLKVQPAELEDSGVYFCASSQDPRRSGTEAFFGQGTRLTVV.